These 26 T cell receptor beta chains were sequenced from one sample in a study of T cell responses to AZD1222 COVID-19 vaccine. The data were produced by immunoSEQ multiplex PCR, yet TCRdb's version contains in-frame clones alone and is incomplete. The sample includes about 97,000 clones, 80% to 90% of them seen just once. The sample consisted of peripheral blood, taken on day 0 of AZD1222 vaccination. These TCRs come from an adult in good health.

The rearrangement links TRBV28 to TRBJ2-7, with D perhaps matching TRBD1 (6 bases). Trimming shortened V by 7 bases and J by 2 bases, and 15 bases separated the two germline ends. CDR1 is MDHEN and CDR2 is SYDVKM in the germline V gene. This CDR3 is built from 14 residues. In nucleotides, the CDR3 is TGTGCCAGCACCACTCAACAGGGAACCTACGAGCAGTACTTC. Its translation: CASTTQQGTYEQYF.

This chain connects TRBV4-3 to TRBJ2-5; possibly TRBD1 or TRBD2 for D (5 bases each). Per the germline V gene, CDR1 is LGHNA and CDR2 is YSLEER. V was shortened by 0 bases and J by 4 bases, with 18 bases between the two germline ends. The CDR3 has 17 residues. CDR3 protein: CASSQDGRVGQGETQYF. The CDR3 nucleotides are TGCGCCAGCAGCCAAGATGGGCGGGTCGGCCAGGGAGAGACCCAGTACTTC.

The rearrangement joins TRBV7-9 to TRBJ2-3; 9 nucleotides agree with TRBD2. Germline V lookup: CDR1 SEHNR, CDR2 FQNEAQ (reference sequence). The CDR3 spans 15 residues. Trimming took 1 base from V and 7 from J; bases not matched to a gene: 6. The chain's CDR3 is CASSLGDSGSYTQYF. The CDR3 nucleotides are TGTGCCAGCAGCTTAGGTGATAGCGGGAGTTATACGCAGTATTTT. Together with reference TRBV7-9 and TRBJ2-3, the CDR3 gives the full variable domain: DTGVSQNPRHKITKRGQNVTFRCDPISEHNRLYWYRQTLGQGPEFLTYFQNEAQLEKSRLLSDRFSAERPKGSFSTLEIQRTEQGDSAMYLCASSLGDSGSYTQYFGPGTRLTVL.

The V gene is TRBV7-3, the J gene TRBJ2-1, with 13 positions matching TRBD2. CDR3 length equals 15 residues. The J segment lost 7 bases and the V segment lost 5 bases, leaving 5 bases of the junction unmatched. Per the germline V gene, CDR1 is SGHTA and CDR2 is FQGTGA. The DNA of the CDR3 is TGTGCCAGCAGCCCGGGGACTAGCGGGAAGAATGAGCAGTTCTTC. As protein: CASSPGTSGKNEQFF.

J is TRBJ1-5 and V is TRBV21-1. TRBV21-1 is marked as a pseudogene. The CDR3 loop spans 16 amino acids. CDR3: CASSKDCWQVNQPQHF. The CDR3, as DNA: TGTGCCAGCAGCAAAGACTGCTGGCAAGTCAATCAGCCCCAGCATTTT.

This clone was detected once. V gene TRBV18 combines with J gene TRBJ1-1, with D uncertain. From germline, CDR1 is KGHSH and CDR2 LQKENI. The V and J ends lost 3 bases and 3 bases respectively, with 11 bases between them. This CDR3 has 14 amino acids. Here the CDR3 DNA reads TGTGCCAGCTCACCCGAATACTCAGACACTGAAGCTTTCTTT. Translation gives CASSPEYSDTEAFF.

V is TRBV28 and J is TRBJ1-3; D is ambiguous. This CDR3 has 14 residues. The germline V gene has CDR1 MDHEN and CDR2 SYDVKM. The germline V and J ends were trimmed by 2 bases and 5 bases, with 10 bases remaining between them. CDR3 nucleotide sequence: TGTGCCAGCAGTTTAGGGCACAGCAGAAACACCATATATTTT. It yields the protein CASSLGHSRNTIYF. Full variable domain (rest looked up from reference TRBV28 and TRBJ1-3): DVKVTQSSRYLVKRTGEKVFLECVQDMDHENMFWYRQDPGLGLRLIYFSYDVKMKEKGDIPEGYSVSREKKERFSLILESASTNQTSMYLCASSLGHSRNTIYFGEGSWLTVV.

The chain has TRBV28 and TRBJ1-5; D unclear. The germline gives CDR1 MDHEN, CDR2 SYDVKM. The CDR3 extends over 13 amino acids. Trimming removed 8 bases at V and 5 bases at J, with 13 bases between. For the CDR3, the DNA is TGTGCCAGCCGAAACTCTGGTCATCAGCCCCAGCATTTT. It translates to CASRNSGHQPQHF.

V and J are TRBV14 and TRBJ2-1; TRBD2 matches 11 bases. The CDR3 spans 18 residues. From germline, CDR1 is SGHDN and CDR2 FVKESK. After removal of 0 bases from V and 6 bases from J, the junction contained 10 bases not matched to a gene. The CDR3 spells CASSQDLGGLAGSNEQFF. CDR3 bases: TGTGCCAGCAGCCAAGATTTAGGTGGACTAGCGGGTTCCAATGAGCAGTTCTTC.

The rearrangement links TRBV12-3 or TRBV12-4 to TRBJ1-1, with TRBD1 as a possible D gene (5 bases). V dropped 6 bases and J dropped 4 bases, with 12 bases sitting between them. CDR3 length: 13 residues. The CDR3: CASSSDGGTEAFF. Written as DNA, the CDR3 is TGTGCCAGCAGCTCCGATGGGGGCACTGAAGCTTTCTTT.

This sequence joins TRBV9 and TRBJ1-5, with D possibly being TRBD1 (5 bases). The CDR3 has 15 amino acids. Germline CDR1 is SGDLS and CDR2 is YYNGEE. The ends were cut back, 7 bases at V and 0 bases at J, with 14 bases in the middle. The CDR3 sequence is CASGPGGFSNQPQHF. CDR3 DNA: TGTGCCAGCGGACCGGGGGGTTTTAGCAATCAGCCCCAGCATTTT.

The rearrangement links TRBV12-3 or TRBV12-4 to TRBJ2-5; D remains ambiguous. V was pared by 3 bases and J by 2 bases, with 7 bases between. CDR3 length equals 13 residues. The CDR3 region has the DNA TGTGCCAGCAGTTTGAGGATACAAGAGACCCAGTACTTC. It translates to CASSLRIQETQYF.

This chain joins TRBV7-2 and TRBJ1-2, with D unresolved. The germline V and J ends were trimmed by 4 bases and 14 bases, with 14 bases remaining between them. CDR1 is SGHTA and CDR2 is FQGNSA in the germline V gene. There are 11 residues in the CDR3. The CDR3 DNA reads TGTGCCAGCAGCTCGAACCGGGAAGAAACCTTC. Encoded protein: CASSSNREETF.

This clone has just one count. V is TRBV24-1 and J is TRBJ2-7; 10 bases match TRBD1. J was trimmed by 2 bases and V by 3 bases; bases with no gene match: 6. There are 16 residues in the CDR3. Germline V gives CDR1 KGHDR, CDR2 SFDVKD. Here the CDR3 reads CATSDPSGTGAYEQYF. DNA for the CDR3: TGTGCCACCAGTGATCCATCCGGGACAGGGGCCTACGAGCAGTACTTC.

The chain carries TRBV29-1 and TRBJ1-4; 9 nucleotides align to TRBD1. J was trimmed by 5 bases and V by 6 bases; bases with no gene match: 7. The CDR3 extends over 14 amino acids. CDR1 and CDR2 from the germline V gene are SQVTM and ANQGSEA. The CDR3 loop reads CSVDPGQGNEKLFF. Here the CDR3 DNA reads TGCAGCGTGGACCCGGGACAGGGAAATGAAAAACTGTTTTTT.

This chain uses TRBV5-1 with TRBJ2-6, with D uncertain. CDR3 size: 14 residues. Trimming removed 2 bases at V and 2 bases at J, with 5 bases between. Germline lookup yields CDR1 SGHRS and CDR2 YFSETQ. The CDR3 region is CASSFRAGANVLTF. The CDR3 nucleotides read TGCGCCAGCAGCTTCCGGGCTGGGGCCAACGTCCTGACTTTC. Supplemented by reference TRBV5-1 and TRBJ2-6, the full variable domain reads KAGVTQTPRYLIKTRGQQVTLSCSPISGHRSVSWYQQTPGQGLQFLFEYFSETQRNKGNFPGRFSGRQFSNSRSEMNVSTLELGDSALYLCASSFRAGANVLTFGAGSRLTVL.

The V and J genes are TRBV9 and TRBJ1-2; no clear D gene. This CDR3 has 14 amino acids. Germline CDR1 reads SGDLS; CDR2 reads YYNGEE. The ends were cut back, 0 bases at V and 4 bases at J, with 10 bases in the middle. In nucleotides, the CDR3 is TGTGCCAGCAGCGTAGGTCCCCTATCCTATGGCTACACCTTC. It is translated as CASSVGPLSYGYTF. Together with reference TRBV9 and TRBJ1-2, the CDR3 gives the full variable domain: DSGVTQTPKHLITATGQRVTLRCSPRSGDLSVYWYQQSLDQGLQFLIQYYNGEERAKGNILERFSAQQFPDLHSELNLSSLELGDSALYFCASSVGPLSYGYTFGSGTRLTVV.

A word on this clone: The same CDR3 arises from other DNA sequences in this sample as well. The V and J genes are TRBV5-4 and TRBJ2-7; D may be TRBD2 (6 bases). From germline, CDR1 is SGHNT and CDR2 YYREEE (reference sequence). Trimming removed 0 bases at V and 2 bases at J, with 9 bases between. The CDR3 consists of 14 residues. The CDR3 nucleotides read TGTGCCAGCAGCTTGGCTGGAGGGACCTACGAGCAGTACTTC. This gives the protein CASSLAGGTYEQYF.

V and J are TRBV6-2 or TRBV6-3 and TRBJ2-1; 10 bases map to TRBD2. Germline loops: CDR1 MNHEY, CDR2 SVGEGT. The V gene end was trimmed by 5 bases and the J gene end by 4 bases; junction bases not matched to a gene: 5. The CDR3 covers 15 residues. The chain's CDR3 is CASSPTSGEYNEQFF. The CDR3 bases are TGTGCCAGCAGTCCAACTAGCGGGGAATACAATGAGCAGTTCTTC.

The chain carries TRBV27 and TRBJ2-6; D could derive from TRBD1 or TRBD2 (5 bases each). There are 17 residues in the CDR3. V was pared by 4 bases and J by 0 bases, with 13 bases between. The germline gives CDR1 MNHEY, CDR2 SMNVEV (reference sequence). This CDR3 reads CASSWRQGISGANVLTF. CDR3 DNA sequence: TGTGCCAGCAGTTGGAGGCAGGGTATCTCTGGGGCCAACGTCCTGACTTTC.

The J gene is TRBJ2-1, the V gene TRBV19, with TRBD1 matching over 9 bases. The V gene's germline CDR1 is LNHDA and CDR2 SQIVND (reference sequence). CDR3 length equals 15 residues. With 6 bases clipped from V and 3 bases from J, the junction kept 6 bases outside the gene matches. CDR3 sequence: CASRPGTGYYNEQFF. The CDR3 coding sequence is TGTGCCAGTAGGCCCGGGACAGGGTACTACAATGAGCAGTTCTTC.

V gene TRBV6-5 combines with J gene TRBJ1-2, with 8 positions matching TRBD1. CDR3 size: 15 residues. V was clipped by 6 bases and J by 5 bases; unmatched bases: 11. In germline, CDR1 is MNHEY, CDR2 SVGAGI. The CDR3 loop reads CASRPFLQGEYGYTF. For the CDR3, the DNA is TGTGCCAGCAGACCCTTCTTACAGGGGGAATATGGCTACACCTTC.

The chain recombines TRBV5-1 with TRBJ1-2, with TRBD1 matching over 9 bases. Looked up from germline, CDR1 is SGHRS and CDR2 is YFSETQ. The length of the CDR3 is 14 residues. The V gene end was trimmed by 3 bases and the J gene end by 4 bases; junction bases not matched to a gene: 4. The CDR3 DNA is TGCGCCAGCAGCTCCGGGACAGGGACCTATGGCTACACCTTC. This encodes CASSSGTGTYGYTF. The variable domain in full, completed from reference TRBV5-1 and TRBJ1-2, reads KAGVTQTPRYLIKTRGQQVTLSCSPISGHRSVSWYQQTPGQGLQFLFEYFSETQRNKGNFPGRFSGRQFSNSRSEMNVSTLELGDSALYLCASSSGTGTYGYTFGSGTRLTVV.

This clone was found once. The gene calls are TRBV6-5 and TRBJ1-5, with TRBD1 identical over 9 bases. This CDR3 is built from 14 residues. In germline, CDR1 is MNHEY, CDR2 SVGAGI. V gave up 2 bases and J gave up 5 bases; unmatched junction bases: 1. The chain's CDR3 is CASSYRDRDQPQHF. The CDR3 DNA is TGTGCCAGCAGTTACCGGGACAGGGATCAGCCCCAGCATTTT.

This rearrangement joins TRBV5-6 to TRBJ2-1; unclear D gene. Looked up from germline, CDR1 is SGHDT and CDR2 is YYEEEE. The V and J ends lost 0 bases and 5 bases respectively, with 3 bases between them. The CDR3 is 12 amino acids. The CDR3 sequence: CASSLEHNEQFF. The DNA for the CDR3 is TGTGCCAGCAGCTTGGAGCACAATGAGCAGTTCTTC.

The J gene is TRBJ2-2, the V gene TRBV7-3; the match to TRBD2 covers 7 bases. Trimming at V came to 5 bases and at J to 4 bases, leaving 13 bases not matched to a gene. The CDR3 is 17 residues long. Germline V gene sequence: CDR1 SGHTA, CDR2 FQGTGA. Written as DNA, the CDR3 is TGTGCCAGCAGCCCCCTGGGGGTGACGGGGGGCACCGGGGAGCTGTTTTTT. Its translation is CASSPLGVTGGTGELFF.